The 23 T cell receptor beta chains listed next were all sequenced from one sample in a study of CD8 T cells in Susac syndrome. Reverse transcription of roughly 0.45 to 1 ug RNA was carried out with random hexamers. One entry per CDR3 protein, called by TCRdb with MiXCR from the immunoSEQ multiplex PCR reads. The sample includes some 260,000 distinct CDR3 sequences, roughly 85% of them seen just once. The sequenced material came from CD8+ T cells from PBMCs. These TCRs come from a human donor with multiple sclerosis.

The V call is TRBV2, the J call TRBJ2-7; 8 bases align to TRBD2. V lost 3 bases, J lost 0 bases, and 4 bases stayed unmatched. CDR1 SNHLY and CDR2 FYNNEI come from the germline V gene. The CDR3 has 15 amino acids. The DNA of the CDR3 is TGTGCCAGCAGTGATGGGGCGGGAGGCTCCTACGAGCAGTACTTC. As protein: CASSDGAGGSYEQYF.

This clonotype was seen a single time. The chain joins TRBV6-5 to TRBJ2-1, with 7 bases identical to TRBD2. CDR1 MNHEY and CDR2 SVGAGI come from the germline V gene. Germline trimming cut 0 bases from V and 6 bases from J; bases unmatched to any gene: 5. The CDR3 runs 15 residues. In DNA form, the CDR3 reads TGTGCCAGCAGTTACTCGGGGGAGGGCCCCAATGAGCAGTTCTTC. It yields the protein CASSYSGEGPNEQFF.

The V gene is TRBV28, the J gene TRBJ2-7; no definite D call. The V end lost 8 bases, the J end lost 3 bases, and 8 bases lay between the germline ends. CDR1 and CDR2 from the germline V gene are MDHEN and SYDVKM. CDR3 length: 11 residues. For the CDR3, the DNA is TGTGCCAGCCAGACGTACTACGAGCAGTACTTC. It is translated as CASQTYYEQYF.

In nucleotides, the CDR3 is TGTGCCAGCAGCTTGGAGGCCAATGAGCAGTTCTTC. Protein sequence: CASSLEANEQFF. The chain has TRBV7-9 and TRBJ2-1, with a tentative D call TRBD2 (5 bases). V was clipped by 3 bases and J by 6 bases, with 6 bases between them. The CDR3 spans 12 residues. Germline CDR1 SEHNR, CDR2 FQNEAQ (reference sequence).

The V and J genes are TRBV5-6 and TRBJ2-7; the D is unclear. V was cut by 4 bases and J by 1 base, with 12 bases left in between. The CDR3 consists of 14 residues. The germline gives CDR1 SGHDT, CDR2 YYEEEE. In DNA, the CDR3 is TGTGCCAGCAGCCCCGGAGCACGGTCCTACGAGCAGTACTTC. Translated, it gives CASSPGARSYEQYF.

On this clonotype itself: The junction departs from the called germline gene at one end, perhaps through a read error. The gene calls are TRBV27 and TRBJ1-5; D is unclear. This CDR3 is 13 amino acids long. Per the germline V gene, CDR1 is MNHEY and CDR2 is SMNVEV (reference sequence). Here the CDR3 reads CATSLGSNQPQHF. CDR3 nucleotide sequence: TGTGCCACCAGTTTGGGTAGCAATCAGCCCCAGCATTTT.

This chain uses TRBV20-1 with TRBJ2-1; D might be TRBD2 (6 bases). The V gene's germline CDR1 is DFQATT and CDR2 SNEGSKA (reference sequence). The CDR3 length is 11 residues. The V and J ends lost 1 base and 14 bases respectively, with 12 bases between them. The CDR3 nucleotides are TGCAGTGCTAGAGTCACGGGAGTAGAGTTCTTC. Encoded protein: CSARVTGVEFF.

This chain joins TRBV19 and TRBJ1-5; 8 bases map to TRBD1. The CDR3 has 15 residues. CDR1 and CDR2 from the germline V gene are LNHDA and SQIVND (reference sequence). The J segment lost 0 bases and the V segment lost 5 bases, leaving 3 bases of the junction unmatched. DNA for the CDR3: TGTGCCAGTAGTGCACAGGGGGTTAGCAATCAGCCCCAGCATTTT. It encodes CASSAQGVSNQPQHF.

The J gene is TRBJ2-5, the V gene TRBV7-8; 8 bases align to TRBD2. The length of the CDR3 is 16 residues. Germline V gene data show CDR1 as SGHVS and CDR2 as FQNEAQ. Trimming cost V 1 base and J 5 bases; bases outside gene matches: 9. For the CDR3, the DNA is TGTGCCAGCAGCTTAGGTTGGGGACTAGTTGGGGAGACCCAGTACTTC. Translation gives CASSLGWGLVGETQYF.

This chain connects TRBV30 to TRBJ2-3, with no clear D. Germline CDR1 is GTSNPN and CDR2 is SVGIG (reference sequence). Trimming shortened V by 5 bases and J by 2 bases, and 11 bases separated the two germline ends. The CDR3 contains 13 residues. CDR3 coding DNA: TGTGCCTGGGAATCTACCTTCACAGATACGCAGTATTTT. Translated: CAWESTFTDTQYF.

A word on this clonotype: Compared with germline, one end of the junction differs, possibly owing to a read error. This chain joins TRBV5-1 and TRBJ1-1; D ambiguous. Germline lookup yields CDR1 SGHRS and CDR2 YFSETQ. The CDR3 loop spans 14 amino acids. The CDR3 protein is CASSFTRANTEAFF. The CDR3 region has the DNA TGCGCCAGCAGCTTTACTCGAGCGAACACTGAAGCTTTTTTT.

V is TRBV27 and J is TRBJ2-3; a possible D gene is TRBD1 (5 bases). There are 16 residues in the CDR3. Trimming left V 5 bases short and J 6 bases short, with 21 bases between. The V gene's germline CDR1 is MNHEY and CDR2 SMNVEV (reference sequence). The CDR3 coding sequence is TGTGCCAGCAGTCCCTCCCAGGGCGAACGGGTGGATACGCAGTATTTT. Amino acid sequence: CASSPSQGERVDTQYF.

This chain joins TRBV28 and TRBJ2-7, with TRBD1 matching over 9 bases. The CDR3 runs 14 residues. Germline V CDR1 and CDR2: MDHEN, SYDVKM. Unmatched junction bases numbered 11, after V lost 7 bases and J lost 7 bases. The CDR3 sequence is CASTAGQGWEEQYF. The CDR3 DNA is TGTGCCAGCACCGCGGGACAGGGATGGGAAGAGCAGTACTTC. Drawing the rest from reference TRBV28 and TRBJ2-7, the complete variable domain is DVKVTQSSRYLVKRTGEKVFLECVQDMDHENMFWYRQDPGLGLRLIYFSYDVKMKEKGDIPEGYSVSREKKERFSLILESASTNQTSMYLCASTAGQGWEEQYFGPGTRLTVT.

This clonotype has just a few counts. V usage is TRBV9 and J usage is TRBJ2-3; unclear D gene. CDR3 size: 12 residues. V lost 7 bases and J lost 0, with 6 bases in between. Germline values: CDR1 SGDLS, CDR2 YYNGEE. The DNA of the CDR3 is TGTGCCAGCTCGAGGAGCACAGATACGCAGTATTTT. Protein product: CASSRSTDTQYF. Looking up the rest from reference TRBV9 and TRBJ2-3 gives the full variable domain: DSGVTQTPKHLITATGQRVTLRCSPRSGDLSVYWYQQSLDQGLQFLIQYYNGEERAKGNILERFSAQQFPDLHSELNLSSLELGDSALYFCASSRSTDTQYFGPGTRLTVL.

This chain uses TRBV28 with TRBJ2-3, with D tentatively TRBD1 (6 bases). This CDR3 comprises 16 residues. Trimming shortened V by 5 bases and J by 2 bases, and 17 bases separated the two germline ends. Germline assignment: CDR1 MDHEN and CDR2 SYDVKM. CDR3 coding DNA: TGTGCCAGCAGTATAACCGGGACAATTGCCACAGATACGCAGTATTTT. Protein product: CASSITGTIATDTQYF.

The chain recombines TRBV7-9 with TRBJ2-3; maybe TRBD1 (6 bases). The germline gives CDR1 SEHNR, CDR2 FQNEAQ (reference sequence). CDR3 length: 15 residues. V was clipped by 3 bases and J by 3 bases, with 13 bases between them. The chain's CDR3 is CASSLWTAETDTQYF. DNA for the CDR3: TGTGCCAGCAGCTTGTGGACAGCTGAGACAGATACGCAGTATTTT.

The chain recombines TRBV7-8 with TRBJ1-1; 9 bases are shared with TRBD1. The CDR3 loop spans 15 amino acids. From germline, CDR1 is SGHVS and CDR2 FQNEAQ. V was clipped by 1 base and J by 4 bases; unmatched bases: 4. CDR3 DNA sequence: TGTGCCAGCAGCTTAGACAGGGGGCGGATCACTGAAGCTTTCTTT. Translation gives CASSLDRGRITEAFF. The full variable domain, completed using reference TRBV7-8 and TRBJ1-1, is GAGVSQSPRYKVAKRGQDVALRCDPISGHVSLFWYQQALGQGPEFLTYFQNEAQLDKSGLPSDRFFAERPEGSVSTLKIQRTQQEDSAVYLCASSLDRGRITEAFFGQGTRLTVV.

This clonotype was seen only a few times. The V gene is TRBV30, the J gene TRBJ1-1; D is perhaps TRBD1 (6 bases). The CDR3 length is 12 residues. V shed 4 bases and J shed 4 bases, with 10 bases lying between them. Per germline, CDR1 GTSNPN and CDR2 SVGIG (reference sequence). The CDR3 region has the DNA TGTGCCTGGAAACAGGGCATCACTGAAGCTTTCTTT. Its protein is CAWKQGITEAFF.

The rearrangement uses TRBV28 and TRBJ1-2; D not resolved. The CDR3 runs 15 residues. Trimming shortened V by 2 bases and J by 7 bases, and 17 bases separated the two germline ends. Germline V gene data show CDR1 as MDHEN and CDR2 as SYDVKM. The DNA for the CDR3 is TGTGCCAGCAGTTTAAATCAGGACGGAGTTAGTGGCTACACCTTC. As protein: CASSLNQDGVSGYTF.

In DNA form, the CDR3 reads TGTGCCACCAGCAGAGGTTTCGTACTAGCGGGAGAAGCGAACAATGAGCAGTTCTTC. It translates to CATSRGFVLAGEANNEQFF. The chain employs TRBV15 and TRBJ2-1; TRBD2 aligns across 11 bases. The germline V gene encodes CDR1 LNHNV and CDR2 YYDKDF (reference sequence). Losses at the gene ends were 1 base for V and 5 bases for J; bases not matched to a gene: 13. The CDR3 spans 19 residues. The whole variable domain, remainder taken from reference TRBV15 and TRBJ2-1, is DAMVIQNPRYQVTQFGKPVTLSCSQTLNHNVMYWYQQKSSQAPKLLFHYYDKDFNNEADTPDNFQSRRPNTSFCFLDIRSPGLGDTAMYLCATSRGFVLAGEANNEQFFGPGTRLTVL.

This clonotype showed up just once. This chain links TRBV10-3 with TRBJ2-2, with TRBD1 identical over 7 bases. J lost 0 bases, V lost 6 bases, and 4 bases had no gene match. The CDR3 loop spans 15 amino acids. The germline CDR1 and CDR2 sequences are ENHRY and SYGVKD. The CDR3 nucleotides are TGTGCCATCAGACTACAGGGGCCGAACACCGGGGAGCTGTTTTTT. Amino acid sequence: CAIRLQGPNTGELFF.

The chain employs TRBV10-3 and TRBJ2-3; 8 bases map to TRBD2. Germline trimming cut 2 bases from V and 2 bases from J; bases unmatched to any gene: 9. Germline loops: CDR1 ENHRY, CDR2 SYGVKD. The CDR3 contains 17 residues. Here the CDR3 DNA reads TGTGCCATCAGTGAGGCGGAACTAGCGGCTGACACAGATACGCAGTATTTT. Amino acid sequence: CAISEAELAADTDTQYF.

In this sample, this clonotype turned up once. The chain links TRBV7-8 to TRBJ2-1; 7 bases are a match to TRBD2. The germline CDR1 and CDR2 sequences are SGHVS and FQNEAQ. There are 16 residues in the CDR3. Trimming cost V 7 bases and J 7 bases; bases outside gene matches: 16. CDR3 in amino acids: CASTPWWREGWNEQFF. In DNA, the CDR3 is TGTGCCAGCACCCCTTGGTGGAGGGAGGGTTGGAATGAGCAGTTCTTC.